This TCR beta chain was captured by sequencing in a study of shared clonotypes between healthy human individuals. V was clipped by 0 bases and J by 0 bases, with 9 bases between them. This CDR3 spans 16 amino acids. Germline V lookup: CDR1 MGHRA, CDR2 YSYEKL. Repertoires were generated with immunoSEQ multiplex PCR, while TCRdb's copy carries only in-frame clones and drops some. The table lists some 1 million clones, around 75% of them singletons. The chain has TRBV4-1 and TRBJ1-5; no clear D. The receptor was derived from a man between 18 and 35 years old in good health. Sample: memory CD4+ T cells sorted from blood. Subset reported: CD45RA-negative fraction. The CDR3 protein is CASSQDLGNSNQPQHF. The DNA of the CDR3 is TGCGCCAGCAGCCAAGATTTGGGCAATAGCAATCAGCCCCAGCATTTT.